The TCR beta chain under discussion was sequenced for a study of blood T cell repertoires in COVID-19. Repertoires were generated with immunoSEQ multiplex PCR, while TCRdb's copy carries only in-frame clones and drops some. The sample holds around 80,000 clones, roughly 80% seen once. Trimming shortened V by 5 bases and J by 1 base, and 8 bases separated the two germline ends. Germline V gene sequence: CDR1 LNHDA, CDR2 SQIVND (reference sequence). The CDR3 covers 13 residues. The rearrangement links TRBV19 to TRBJ1-1, with unresolved D. The clonotype originates from a man aged 50 or older with COVID-19, enrolled during active disease. The source material was peripheral blood. CDR3 loop: CASSVTANTEAFF. DNA for the CDR3: TGTGCCAGTAGTGTCACAGCGAACACTGAAGCTTTCTTT. Full variable domain (remainder filled in from reference TRBV19 and TRBJ1-1): DGGITQSPKYLFRKEGQNVTLSCEQNLNHDAMYWYRQDPGQGLRLIYYSQIVNDFQKGDIAEGYSVSREKKESFPLTVTSAQKNPTAFYLCASSVTANTEAFFGQGTRLTVV.